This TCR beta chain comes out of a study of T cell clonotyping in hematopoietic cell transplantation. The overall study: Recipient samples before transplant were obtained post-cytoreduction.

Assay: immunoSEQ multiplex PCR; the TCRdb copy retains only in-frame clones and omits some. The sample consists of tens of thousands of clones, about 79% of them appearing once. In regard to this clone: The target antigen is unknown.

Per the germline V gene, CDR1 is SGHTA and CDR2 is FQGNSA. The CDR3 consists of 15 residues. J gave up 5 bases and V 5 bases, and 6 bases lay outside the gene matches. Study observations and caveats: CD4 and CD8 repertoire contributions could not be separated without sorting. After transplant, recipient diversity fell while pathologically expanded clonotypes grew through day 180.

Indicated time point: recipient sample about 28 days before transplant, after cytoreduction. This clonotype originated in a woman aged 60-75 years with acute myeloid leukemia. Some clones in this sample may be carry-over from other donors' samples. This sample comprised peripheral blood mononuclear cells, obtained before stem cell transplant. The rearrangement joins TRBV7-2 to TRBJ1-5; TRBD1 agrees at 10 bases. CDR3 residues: CASSAGGTGDQPQHF. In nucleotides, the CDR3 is TGTGCCAGCAGCGCAGGAGGGACAGGGGATCAGCCCCAGCATTTT.